This TCR beta chain derives from a study of prognosis after radiotherapy for stage I lung cancer. Study background: Medical inoperability applied to all of the non-small cell lung cancer patients. The study enrolled 13 men and 6 women as patients, aged roughly 53 to 85 with a median of almost 75 years.

Per germline, CDR1 SGHTA and CDR2 FQGNSA. The CDR3 totals 15 residues. V was trimmed by 4 bases and J by 0 bases, leaving 10 bases between them. Blood draws of approximately 6 milliliters of peripheral blood occurred at each of two time points. The genomic DNA TCR beta CDR3 region underwent two rounds of multiplex PCR. Primers (each specific to one TRBV or TRBJ gene) were used in first-round PCR. PCR proceeded to a second round, and that round used universal primers. Using its own MiXCR run on the multiplex PCR reads, TCRdb lists one record per CDR3 protein. The sample records about 24,000 distinct CDR3 sequences, approximately 40% being singletons.

The sequence was collected from a donor aged 50 or older with non-small cell lung cancer. V usage is TRBV7-2 and J usage is TRBJ2-1, with D possibly being TRBD1 (5 bases). This material consisted of PBMCs, taken before or after stereotactic body radiation therapy (not recorded which). The CDR3: CASSSRQISYNEQFF. DNA of the CDR3: TGTGCCAGCAGCTCCAGACAGATCTCCTACAATGAGCAGTTCTTC. Supplemented by reference TRBV7-2 and TRBJ2-1, the full variable domain reads GAGVSQSPSNKVTEKGKDVELRCDPISGHTALYWYRQSLGQGLEFLIYFQGNSAPDKSGLPSDRFSAERTGGSVSTLTIQRTQQEDSAVYLCASSSRQISYNEQFFGPGTRLTVL.